This TCR beta chain is drawn from a study of blood T cell repertoires in COVID-19. Study at large: The samples span acute and convalescent COVID-19 from the United States, Italy and Spain. Nucleic acid was either cDNA or gDNA, and it came from T cells, B-cell-depleted T cells, or PBMCs.

Original processing notes: Estimates of nucleated cell counts were drawn from the amplification of reference gene primers. Repertoires were generated with immunoSEQ multiplex PCR, while TCRdb's copy carries only in-frame clones and drops some. V and J calls and clone size are as listed in that table; D and trimming were resolved from the DNA. Among around 700,000 clones listed, about 90% were seen once. This clone was detected a few times. Germline V gene data show CDR1 as LNHNV and CDR2 as YYDKDF (reference sequence). CDR3 length: 12 amino acids. The V and J ends lost 5 bases and 8 bases respectively, with 11 bases between them.

Sequencing used peripheral blood. The rearrangement joins TRBV15 to TRBJ2-3; TRBD1 might be the D (5 bases). This TCR was recovered from a woman aged 18-29 years with acute or convalescent COVID-19. CDR3 DNA: TGTGCCACCAGCGGGATACAGGTTACGCAGTATTTT. Its translation is CATSGIQVTQYF.